These 16 T cell receptor beta chains were all obtained from the same sample, sequenced in a study of T cell changes during pregnancy in multiple sclerosis. Profiled with immunoSEQ multiplex PCR; TCRdb holds only in-frame clones, not every one. Found here are tens of thousands of clones, about 91% of them singletons; the top ten hold approximately 2.5%. This specimen consisted of peripheral blood, obtained before pregnancy. The source of these receptors is a female donor with multiple sclerosis, enrolled in a pregnancy study.

Turning to this clone: Compared with germline, one end of the junction differs, possibly owing to a read error. This chain links TRBV7-7 with TRBJ2-3; 11 bases align to TRBD2. The CDR3 length is 17 residues. Germline values: CDR1 SSHAT, CDR2 FNYEAQ (reference sequence). The CDR3 DNA follows: TGTGCTAGCAGCTTAGCGGGAGGGACTAGATTTGGAGATACGCAGTATTTT. Amino acids: CASSLAGGTRFGDTQYF.

J is TRBJ2-3 and V is TRBV2, with a weak D call TRBD1 (5 bases). With 6 bases removed from V and 3 bases from J, the gap between germline ends came to 16 bases. The CDR3 has 15 amino acids. Germline V gives CDR1 SNHLY, CDR2 FYNNEI. The chain's CDR3 is CASRLGQGRTDTQYF. The CDR3 nucleotides read TGTGCCAGCAGGCTGGGTCAGGGTAGAACAGATACGCAGTATTTT.

This chain uses TRBV29-1 with TRBJ2-1; unclear D gene. This CDR3 comprises 13 residues. V was trimmed by 7 bases and J by 6 bases, leaving 16 bases between them. CDR1 is SQVTM and CDR2 is ANQGSEA in the germline V gene. CDR3 loop: CSARKTSGNEQFF. The DNA for the CDR3 is TGCAGCGCCCGTAAGACGTCGGGCAATGAGCAGTTCTTC.

The chain is built from TRBV28 and TRBJ1-3; D is perhaps TRBD1 (5 bases). The CDR3 sequence is 14 residues long. The V end was cut by 6 bases, the J end by 0 bases, with 9 bases between. Germline CDR1 reads MDHEN; CDR2 reads SYDVKM. CDR3 protein: CASRITGSGNTIYF. In DNA, the CDR3 is TGTGCCAGCAGAATTACAGGCTCTGGAAACACCATATATTTT.

The V and J genes are TRBV5-1 and TRBJ1-2, with a possible D match to TRBD1 (6 bases). V shed 3 bases and J shed 5 bases, with 14 bases lying between them. The CDR3 has 14 residues. CDR1 and CDR2 from the germline V gene are SGHRS and YFSETQ. Here the CDR3 DNA reads TGCGCCAGCAGCTCTCTACAGGGAGGGTATGGCTACACCTTC. Translation gives CASSSLQGGYGYTF.

The chain has TRBV27 and TRBJ2-1; 9 nucleotides agree with TRBD2. The V gene end was trimmed by 3 bases and the J gene end by 7 bases; junction bases not matched to a gene: 10. CDR1 is MNHEY and CDR2 is SMNVEV in the germline V gene (reference sequence). CDR3 size: 16 residues. CDR3 nucleotides: TGTGCCAGCAGTTTGTTTAGGCGGGAGGGCGGGAATGAGCAGTTCTTC. Protein: CASSLFRREGGNEQFF.

The chain uses TRBV29-1 and TRBJ2-3; TRBD2 agrees at 8 bases. The V segment lost 6 bases and the J segment 3 bases; nucleotides outside the gene matches: 17. The CDR3 spans 17 residues. Germline V CDR1 and CDR2: SQVTM, ANQGSEA. The CDR3 sequence: CSVTGLEGPAGTDTQYF. The CDR3 DNA sequence: TGCAGCGTGACGGGACTAGAAGGTCCCGCAGGGACAGATACGCAGTATTTT.

The J gene is TRBJ1-1, the V gene TRBV4-2; no reliable D call. This CDR3 has 18 amino acids. Trimming removed 1 base from V and 4 bases from J, with 22 bases in between. Germline V gene lookup returns CDR1 LGHNA and CDR2 YNFKEQ. The CDR3 DNA follows: TGTGCCAGCAGCCAAGTCTGGCCGGGAGGCGTAGGGCCCACTGAAGCTTTCTTT. Its protein is CASSQVWPGGVGPTEAFF.

The rearrangement links TRBV7-2 to TRBJ2-7, with 14 positions matching TRBD2. Looked up from germline, CDR1 is SGHTA and CDR2 is FQGNSA. The CDR3 length is 17 residues. Trimming cost V 5 bases and J 2 bases; bases outside gene matches: 8. The CDR3 region is CASSPSGTSGRTYEQYF. CDR3 sequence (DNA): TGTGCCAGCAGCCCCTCCGGGACTAGCGGGAGAACCTACGAGCAGTACTTC.

J is TRBJ1-3 and V is TRBV25-1; no reliable D call. This CDR3 has 15 residues. Looked up from germline, CDR1 is MGHDK and CDR2 is SYGVNS. The V and J ends lost 3 bases and 0 bases respectively, with 9 bases between them. CDR3 region: CASSDFGSSGNTIYF. Here the CDR3 DNA reads TGTGCCAGCAGTGATTTTGGCAGCTCTGGAAACACCATATATTTT.

The CDR3 sequence: CASSLAGEGYTF. CDR3 nucleotide sequence: TGTGCCAGCAGTCTCGCAGGGGAGGGCTACACCTTC. The V and J genes are TRBV27 and TRBJ1-2; D may be TRBD1 (6 bases). Per germline, CDR1 MNHEY and CDR2 SMNVEV (reference sequence). Trimming left V 5 bases short and J 8 bases short, with 12 bases between. The CDR3 contains 12 residues.

The chain joins TRBV28 to TRBJ2-3, with TRBD2 matching over 9 bases. The V segment lost 2 bases and the J segment 2 bases; nucleotides outside the gene matches: 8. Germline V gene sequence: CDR1 MDHEN, CDR2 SYDVKM. The CDR3 extends over 17 amino acids. In nucleotides, the CDR3 is TGTGCCAGCAGTTTAACATTTCTAGCGGGGTCCACAGATACGCAGTATTTT. Translation: CASSLTFLAGSTDTQYF.

V and J are TRBV5-1 and TRBJ1-2; D might be TRBD1 (6 bases). The V gene lost 1 base and the J gene lost 8 bases, with 15 bases spanning the gap. The CDR3 loop spans 14 amino acids. In germline, CDR1 is SGHRS, CDR2 YFSETQ. CDR3 coding DNA: TGCGCCAGCAGCTTGTTTTCAGGGGAATTAGGCTACACCTTC. Protein: CASSLFSGELGYTF.

V gene TRBV19 combines with J gene TRBJ2-1; maybe TRBD2 (6 bases). With 1 base removed from V and 9 bases from J, the gap between germline ends came to 10 bases. CDR1 is LNHDA, CDR2 SQIVND, per germline (reference sequence). This CDR3 is 13 amino acids long. CDR3 region: CASSIGSSGEQFF. CDR3 bases: TGTGCCAGTAGTATAGGGAGTAGCGGTGAGCAGTTCTTC.

This clone was picked up one time. The chain carries TRBV25-1 and TRBJ2-2; 8 bases map to TRBD1. Germline lookup yields CDR1 MGHDK and CDR2 SYGVNS. V gave up 2 bases and J gave up 7 bases; unmatched junction bases: 6. CDR3 length: 15 amino acids. CDR3 in DNA: TGTGCCAGCAGTGAACAGGGGGCTAGGATCGGGGAGCTGTTTTTT. Protein sequence: CASSEQGARIGELFF.

The chain is built from TRBV15 and TRBJ2-7; 13 nucleotides align to TRBD2. CDR1 LNHNV and CDR2 YYDKDF come from the germline V gene (reference sequence). V lost 2 bases and J lost 6; bases outside the gene matches: 7. The CDR3 has 16 residues. CDR3 nucleotides: TGTGCCACCAGCAGATCCCGGACTAGCGGGAGTGTCGAGCAGTACTTC. Translation: CATSRSRTSGSVEQYF.